The 13 T cell receptor beta chains listed next were all sequenced from one sample in a study of CD8+ T cells in alopecia areata. The authors extracted RNA and reverse transcribed it into cDNA as the sequencing template. Generated by immunoSEQ multiplex PCR, the TCRdb table keeps only in-frame clones and is missing some. The data contain approximately 280,000 clones, 55% to 70% of them singletons. Indicated treatment: oral pan-JAK inhibitor, 5-10 mg twice daily. Sample: CD4+ T cells sorted from blood, taken at week 24, from a patient treated with tofacitinib. All receptors come from a human donor with alopecia areata.

This chain links TRBV30 with TRBJ1-5; D unresolved. V was trimmed by 2 bases and J by 5 bases, leaving 13 bases between them. Per the germline V gene, CDR1 is GTSNPN and CDR2 is SVGIG (reference sequence). This CDR3 is 14 amino acids long. CDR3 protein: CAWSTGPQDQPQHF. CDR3 DNA: TGTGCCTGGAGTACCGGGCCCCAGGATCAGCCCCAGCATTTT.

This clone appeared a few times. The chain recombines TRBV12-5 with TRBJ2-4; D is undetermined. This CDR3 has 13 residues. The V end lost 2 bases, the J end lost 6 bases, and 8 bases lay between the germline ends. Germline V gives CDR1 LGHNT, CDR2 FRNRAP. In DNA, the CDR3 is TGTGCTAGTGGTTTGCTGGTGGGAAACATTCAGTACTTC. Translation gives CASGLLVGNIQYF.

The CDR3 spells CASSPRGSTGELFF. The CDR3 region has the DNA TGTGCCAGCAGCCCCCGCGGTTCCACCGGGGAGCTGTTTTTT. The chain uses TRBV9 and TRBJ2-2; D uncertain. Germline V gene lookup returns CDR1 SGDLS and CDR2 YYNGEE. V was trimmed by 4 bases and J by 4 bases, leaving 11 bases between them. This CDR3 comprises 14 residues.

The V call is TRBV19, the J call TRBJ2-5; D is perhaps TRBD2 (5 bases). Between the trimmed V and J ends, which lost 3 bases and 1 base, there was a span of 6 bases. This CDR3 spans 13 amino acids. CDR1 is LNHDA and CDR2 is SQIVND in the germline V gene (reference sequence). The CDR3 sequence: CASSIRGQETQYF. The DNA for the CDR3 is TGTGCCAGTAGTATCCGGGGCCAAGAGACCCAGTACTTC.

V and J are TRBV9 and TRBJ1-3; D is possibly TRBD1 (5 bases). CDR1 and CDR2 (germline): SGDLS, YYNGEE. The germline V and J ends were trimmed by 4 bases and 7 bases, with 15 bases remaining between them. The CDR3 covers 14 residues. This CDR3 reads CASSSGTLVNTIYF. DNA for the CDR3: TGTGCCAGCAGCTCCGGGACGTTGGTTAACACCATATATTTT. Filled out from reference TRBV9 and TRBJ1-3, the complete variable domain reads DSGVTQTPKHLITATGQRVTLRCSPRSGDLSVYWYQQSLDQGLQFLIQYYNGEERAKGNILERFSAQQFPDLHSELNLSSLELGDSALYFCASSSGTLVNTIYFGEGSWLTVV.

On this clone itself: Relative to the germline gene, one junction end is altered; a read error may explain this. The sample contains more than one DNA sequence encoding this CDR3. The J gene is TRBJ1-1, the V gene TRBV29-1; a possible D gene is TRBD1 (5 bases). Germline loops: CDR1 SQVTM, CDR2 ANQGSEA. CDR3 size: 12 residues. The CDR3 spells CSVEDRYTEAFF. CDR3 sequence (DNA): TGCAGCGTAGAAGACAGATACACTGAAGCTTTCTTT.

The chain uses TRBV10-3 and TRBJ2-7; 11 positions agree with TRBD1. The CDR3 totals 15 residues. From germline, CDR1 is ENHRY and CDR2 SYGVKD. Losses at the gene ends were 6 bases for V and 6 bases for J; bases not matched to a gene: 10. CDR3 nucleotide sequence: TGTGCCATCAGCACGCCGGGACAGGGGGAAGTCGAGCAGTACTTC. Translating it yields CAISTPGQGEVEQYF.

This clone was seen just once. The chain couples TRBV5-1 to TRBJ2-7, with D perhaps TRBD1 (6 bases). CDR1 and CDR2 from the germline V gene are SGHRS and YFSETQ. There are 16 residues in the CDR3. V lost 6 bases and J lost 0, with 19 bases in between. CDR3 in amino acids: CASKRGNWTVSYEQYF. CDR3 in DNA: TGCGCCAGCAAGCGAGGGAATTGGACAGTCTCCTACGAGCAGTACTTC.

The rearrangement links TRBV6-5 to TRBJ1-4; possible D gene TRBD1, 5 bases. Germline lookup yields CDR1 MNHEY and CDR2 SVGAGI. This CDR3 region has 14 residues. Trimming stripped 6 bases from V and 6 bases from J, with 14 bases between. In DNA, the CDR3 is TGTGCCAGCAGCCCGGGGGGGTTCGATGAAAAACTGTTTTTT. Amino acids: CASSPGGFDEKLFF.

The genes are TRBV29-1 and TRBJ2-3; TRBD1 matches at 8 bases. CDR1 is SQVTM, CDR2 ANQGSEA, per germline. The V gene end was trimmed by 7 bases and the J gene end by 1 base; junction bases not matched to a gene: 7. This CDR3 is 14 amino acids long. The CDR3 DNA follows: TGCAGCGGTGAGGGGGGACAGGGCACAGATACGCAGTATTTT. Protein product: CSGEGGQGTDTQYF.

This chain connects TRBV4-1 to TRBJ2-7; 8 positions agree with TRBD1. Germline CDR1 and CDR2: MGHRA and YSYEKL. The V gene end was trimmed by 0 bases and the J gene end by 5 bases; junction bases not matched to a gene: 9. The CDR3 is 16 residues long. CDR3 in DNA: TGCGCCAGCAGCCAAGAAGCGAGACAGGGGTTGGACGAGCAGTACTTC. Encoded protein: CASSQEARQGLDEQYF.

The chain joins TRBV5-1 to TRBJ2-7, with unresolved D. V gave up 3 bases and J gave up 0 bases, with 10 bases separating them. This CDR3 spans 14 amino acids. CDR1 is SGHRS, CDR2 YFSETQ, per germline. The CDR3: CASSSIDPSYEQYF. The CDR3 DNA sequence: TGCGCCAGCAGCTCGATCGACCCCTCCTACGAGCAGTACTTC.

This chain links TRBV4-1 with TRBJ1-2, with D perhaps matching TRBD1 (5 bases). Trimming cost V 1 base and J 3 bases, with 12 bases left between them. In germline, CDR1 is MGHRA, CDR2 YSYEKL. This CDR3 contains 15 residues. This CDR3 reads CASSQVLPQDYGYTF. The CDR3 bases are TGCGCCAGCAGCCAAGTCCTTCCACAGGACTATGGCTACACCTTC.